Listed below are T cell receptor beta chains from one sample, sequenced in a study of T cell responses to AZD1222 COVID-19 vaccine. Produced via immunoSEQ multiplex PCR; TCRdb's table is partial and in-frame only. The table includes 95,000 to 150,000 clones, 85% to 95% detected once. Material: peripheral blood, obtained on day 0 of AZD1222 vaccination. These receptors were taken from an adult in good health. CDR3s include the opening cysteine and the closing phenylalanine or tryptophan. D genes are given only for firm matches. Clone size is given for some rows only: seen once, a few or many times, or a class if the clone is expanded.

CASSLASAPEAFF	TGTGCCAGCAGCTTGGCTTCAGCTCCTGAAGCTTTCTTT	.	.	TRBV7-9	TRBJ1-1
CASSATGEGEQYF	TGTGCCAGCAGCGCCACAGGAGAAGGCGAGCAGTACTTC	.	once	TRBV5-4	TRBJ2-7
CASSLEPHTQYF	TGTGCCAGCAGCTTAGAGCCTCATACGCAGTATTTT	.	.	TRBV11-3	TRBJ2-3
CASSIARPGQRGGYTF	TGTGCCAGTAGTATCGCCCGGCCGGGACAGCGGGGTGGCTACACCTTC	TRBD1	.	TRBV19	TRBJ1-2
CASSFDGNQPQHF	TGTGCCAGCAGTTTTGACGGAAATCAGCCCCAGCATTTT	.	.	TRBV6-2/TRBV6-3	TRBJ1-5
CASSQLETAQYF	TGTGCCAGCAGCCAGCTCGAGACTGCGCAGTATTTT	.	.	TRBV3-1/TRBV3-2	TRBJ2-3
CASSGRDREYEQFF	TGTGCCAGCAGCGGGAGGGACAGGGAGTATGAGCAGTTCTTC	TRBD1	.	TRBV9	TRBJ2-1
CASSLRQGFSGNTIYF	TGTGCCAGCAGCCTTCGACAGGGCTTCTCTGGAAACACCATATATTTT	TRBD1	.	TRBV7-2	TRBJ1-3
CASSDPLGPQHF	TGTGCCAGCAGTGATCCATTGGGGCCCCAGCATTTT	.	.	TRBV25-1	TRBJ1-5
CASSPPGQGGYYGYTF	TGTGCCAGCTCACCTCCGGGACAGGGGGGATACTATGGCTACACCTTC	TRBD1	.	TRBV18	TRBJ1-2
CASSRKEGYGYTF	TGTGCCAGCAGCCGCAAGGAAGGGTATGGCTACACCTTC	.	.	TRBV7-2	TRBJ1-2
CASSLSGLATTDTQYF	TGTGCCAGCAGTTTATCTGGCCTAGCCACCACAGATACGCAGTATTTT	.	.	TRBV27	TRBJ2-3
CASSLTGGSYNEQFF	TGTGCCAGTAGTTTAACAGGGGGTTCCTACAATGAGCAGTTCTTC	TRBD1	.	TRBV19	TRBJ2-1
CAWGSILDYGYTF	TGTGCCTGGGGGTCAATCCTCGACTATGGCTACACCTTC	.	.	TRBV30	TRBJ1-2
CASSRDRGQETQYF	TGTGCCAGCAGCCGGGACAGGGGCCAAGAGACCCAGTACTTC	TRBD1	.	TRBV2	TRBJ2-5
CASRSGGSADTQYF	TGTGCCAGCAGGAGTGGGGGGAGTGCAGATACGCAGTATTTT	.	.	TRBV6-5	TRBJ2-3
CASSMDRARGEQFF	TGCGCCAGCAGTATGGACCGGGCAAGGGGTGAGCAGTTCTTC	.	.	TRBV10-1	TRBJ2-1
CASSPGGVPTDTQYF	TGTGCCAGCAGCCCGGGGGGAGTACCGACAGATACGCAGTATTTT	TRBD2	.	TRBV7-6	TRBJ2-3
CASSGGDYGYTF	TGTGCCAGCAGCGGGGGCGACTATGGCTACACCTTC	.	.	TRBV6-5	TRBJ1-2
CASSIGVTRELFF	TGTGCCAGTAGTATCGGGGTTACCCGGGAGCTGTTTTTT	.	.	TRBV19	TRBJ2-2
CASSMQENNSPLHF	TGTGCCAGCAGTATGCAGGAAAATAATTCACCCCTCCACTTT	.	.	TRBV3-1/TRBV3-2	TRBJ1-6
CASSLTESRGYGYTF	TGTGCCAGCTCACTAACAGAATCAAGGGGCTATGGCTACACCTTC	.	.	TRBV18	TRBJ1-2
CASSPTGPNEKLFF	TGTGCCAGCTCACCGACAGGCCCTAATGAAAAACTGTTTTTT	.	.	TRBV18	TRBJ1-4
CASSYEASGTGEQFF	TGTGCCAGCAGTTACGAGGCTAGCGGGACCGGTGAGCAGTTCTTC	TRBD2	once	TRBV6-6	TRBJ2-1
CASSRDRGNYGYTF	TGTGCCAGTAGCCGGGACAGGGGAAATTATGGCTACACCTTC	TRBD1	.	TRBV19	TRBJ1-2
CASSIVGTGFNQPQHF	TGTGCCAGTAGTATAGTTGGGACGGGCTTCAATCAGCCCCAGCATTTT	.	.	TRBV19	TRBJ1-5
CASSEGFYMNTEAFF	TGTGCCAGCAGTGAGGGATTTTACATGAACACTGAAGCTTTCTTT	.	.	TRBV6-1	TRBJ1-1
CASRGQGESDTQYF	TGTGCCAGCAGGGGACAGGGCGAATCAGATACGCAGTATTTT	TRBD1	.	TRBV6-5	TRBJ2-3
CATRPLHF	TGTGCCACCCGCCCCCTCCACTTT	.	.	TRBV24-1	TRBJ1-6
CASRPYNEQFF	TGTGCCAGCAGACCTTACAATGAGCAGTTCTTC	.	.	TRBV3-1/TRBV3-2	TRBJ2-1
CASSLTGGDTGELFF	TGTGCCAGCAGCCTGACGGGGGGAGACACCGGGGAGCTGTTTTTT	TRBD2	.	TRBV7-9	TRBJ2-2
CASSLGGTGLSGNTIYF	TGCGCCAGCAGCCTGGGAGGGACAGGACTCTCTGGAAACACCATATATTTT	TRBD1	.	TRBV5-1	TRBJ1-3
CASSYGQGFTEAFF	TGTGCCAGCAGCTACGGACAGGGCTTCACTGAAGCTTTCTTT	TRBD1	.	TRBV7-9	TRBJ1-1
CASSWAGGTGVNTEAFF	TGTGCCAGCAGCTGGGCTGGGGGGACAGGAGTTAACACTGAAGCTTTCTTT	TRBD1	.	TRBV13	TRBJ1-1
CASSLVSSGREETQYF	TGTGCCAGCAGCTTAGTTAGTAGCGGGAGGGAGGAGACCCAGTACTTC	TRBD2	.	TRBV11-2	TRBJ2-5
CASSQEGSLGNEQFF	TGTGCCAGCAGCCAAGAGGGGAGCTTGGGAAATGAGCAGTTCTTC	.	few	TRBV4-2	TRBJ2-1
CASASLSGRKSNEQFF	TGTGCCAGCGCTTCATTGAGCGGGAGGAAAAGCAATGAGCAGTTCTTC	TRBD2	.	TRBV11-2	TRBJ2-1
CAWSSGTYNEQFF	TGTGCCTGGAGTTCTGGGACCTACAATGAGCAGTTCTTC	.	.	TRBV30	TRBJ2-1
CASSAQVGDGYTF	TGTGCCAGCAGCGCCCAGGTGGGGGATGGCTACACCTTC	.	once	TRBV9	TRBJ1-2
CATSRGVGNQPQHF	TGTGCCACCAGCAGAGGTGTGGGCAATCAGCCCCAGCATTTT	.	once	TRBV15	TRBJ1-5
CASSEYAGDSSPLHF	TGTGCCAGCAGTGAATATGCAGGGGATAGTTCACCCCTCCACTTT	.	.	TRBV2	TRBJ1-6
CASSPEWDRGQDEQFF	TGTGCCAGCAGCCCAGAGTGGGACAGGGGTCAAGATGAGCAGTTCTTC	TRBD1	.	TRBV7-6	TRBJ2-1
CASSPRGGDTIYF	TGTGCCAGCAGCCCTAGAGGAGGGGACACCATATATTTT	.	.	TRBV12-3/TRBV12-4	TRBJ1-3
CASSVRSTPGNTIYF	TGTGCCAGCAGTGTTAGGTCCACTCCTGGAAACACCATATATTTT	.	.	TRBV9	TRBJ1-3
CATFTQQSGTGELFF	TGTGCCACCTTTACCCAGCAGAGTGGGACCGGGGAGCTGTTTTTT	.	.	TRBV18	TRBJ2-2
CASSIRGQGLGYTF	TGTGCCAGTAGTATAAGGGGACAGGGACTCGGCTACACCTTC	TRBD1	.	TRBV19	TRBJ1-2
CASRAGTAYTEAFF	TGTGCCAGTAGAGCCGGGACAGCTTACACTGAAGCTTTCTTT	TRBD1	.	TRBV6-5	TRBJ1-1
CSVQGLAGRHYNEQFF	TGCAGCGTACAAGGACTAGCGGGGCGCCACTACAATGAGCAGTTCTTC	TRBD2	.	TRBV29-1	TRBJ2-1
CASSYSTEYYGYTF	TGTGCCAGCAGTTACTCGACAGAGTACTATGGCTACACCTTC	.	.	TRBV6-5	TRBJ1-2
CASSQGHLIGSPLHF	TGCGCCAGCAGCCAAGGGCACCTCATAGGTTCACCCCTCCACTTT	.	few	TRBV4-1	TRBJ1-6
CASSLGPPGNQPQHF	TGTGCCAGCAGCTTGGGGCCTCCCGGCAATCAGCCCCAGCATTTT	.	.	TRBV5-8	TRBJ1-5
CASSFPTSGKEGLYNEQFF	TGTGCCAGCAGCTTCCCGACTAGCGGGAAGGAGGGGTTATACAATGAGCAGTTCTTC	TRBD2	.	TRBV13	TRBJ2-1
CASRQGSTEAFF	TGTGCCAGCAGACAGGGGAGCACTGAAGCTTTCTTT	TRBD1	.	TRBV12-3/TRBV12-4	TRBJ1-1
CASSVGAGNTGELFF	TGTGCCAGCAGCGTCGGAGCTGGGAACACCGGGGAGCTGTTTTTT	.	.	TRBV7-3	TRBJ2-2
CATSGLRTGELFF	TGTGCCACCAGTGGGCTGCGAACCGGGGAGCTGTTTTTT	.	.	TRBV24-1	TRBJ2-2